Below are 2 T cell receptor beta chains sequenced from a single sample in a study of human T cells and chemical hapten exposure. TCRdb ran MiXCR on the RACE reads and lists one entry per CDR3 protein. The sample contains some 200,000 distinct CDR3 sequences, almost 30% of which appear only once. As to time point: pre-sensitization, week 0. Documented treatment: therapeutic diphenylcyclopropenone sensitization with weekly scalp DPC. This specimen consisted of whole blood, obtained in connection with sensitization to the hapten diphenylcyclopropenone (DPC). All receptors come from a woman younger than 45 with alopecia areata. Some clones in this sample may be carry-over from other donors' samples.

The V call is TRBV7-9, the J call TRBJ1-5; no clear D. The CDR3 is 12 amino acids. Germline lookup yields CDR1 SEHNR and CDR2 FQNEAQ (reference sequence). V lost 2 bases and J lost 6, with 5 bases in between. The DNA for the CDR3 is TGTGCCAGCAGCTTATTCTCTCAGCCCCAGCATTTT. The encoded protein is CASSLFSQPQHF.

The chain recombines TRBV18 with TRBJ2-1, with TRBD2 matching over 9 bases. Per the germline V gene, CDR1 is KGHSH and CDR2 is LQKENI. V trimming: 3 bases; J trimming: 8 bases; junction bases outside the gene matches: 8. The CDR3 is made up of 15 amino acids. Here the CDR3 reads CASSPASGRFDEQFF. The CDR3 DNA follows: TGTGCCAGCTCACCCGCCAGCGGGAGGTTCGATGAGCAGTTCTTC.